Sequencing of this TCR beta chain was carried out in a study of PD-L1 blockade in urothelial cancer. Study context: Before enrollment, 0 to 3 chemotherapy regimens had been given to patients.

From germline, CDR1 is MGHRA and CDR2 YSYEKL. This CDR3 region has 14 residues. V was clipped by 4 bases and J by 4 bases, with 11 bases between them. Regarding this clone: The antigen remains undetermined.

Overall study findings and caveats: Pretreatment peripheral blood TCR clonality that fell below the median predicted better survival among the patients studied.

Clones were sequenced by immunoSEQ multiplex PCR, and TCRdb holds only the in-frame ones, with some missing. The sample records under 40,000 clones, around 87% being singletons. The material was PBMCs, obtained around atezolizumab (anti-PD-L1) treatment. This receptor was obtained from a man between 45 and 60 years old with urothelial cancer. The chain couples TRBV4-1 to TRBJ2-1; D is undetermined. CDR3 bases: TGCGCCAGCAGCCTTCGACAAATTTACAATGAGCAGTTCTTC. Amino acid sequence: CASSLRQIYNEQFF.